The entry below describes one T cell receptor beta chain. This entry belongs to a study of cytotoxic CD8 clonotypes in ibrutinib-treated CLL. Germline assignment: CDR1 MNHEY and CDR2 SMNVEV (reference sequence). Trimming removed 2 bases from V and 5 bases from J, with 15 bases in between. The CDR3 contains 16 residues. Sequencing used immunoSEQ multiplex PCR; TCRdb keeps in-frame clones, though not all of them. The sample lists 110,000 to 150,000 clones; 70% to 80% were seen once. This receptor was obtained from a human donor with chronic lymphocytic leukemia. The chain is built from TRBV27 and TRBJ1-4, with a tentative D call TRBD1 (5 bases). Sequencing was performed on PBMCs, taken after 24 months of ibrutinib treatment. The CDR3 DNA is TGTGCCAGCAGTTTAGAGGGCAGGGCGACGAATGAAAAACTGTTTTTT. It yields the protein CASSLEGRATNEKLFF. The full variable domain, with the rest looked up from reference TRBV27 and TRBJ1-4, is EAQVTQNPRYLITVTGKKLTVTCSQNMNHEYMSWYRQDPGLGLRQIYYSMNVEVTDKGDVPEGYKVSRKEKRNFPLILESPSPNQTSLYFCASSLEGRATNEKLFFGSGTQLSVL.